The 26 T cell receptor beta chains in this list originate from one sample, sequenced in a study of response to subunit inactivated influenza vaccine. TCRdb used MiXCR to reprocess the RT-PCR reads, holding one entry per CDR3 protein. The table records roughly 780,000 distinct CDR3 sequences, around 20% of them present only once. The sequenced sample was PBMCs from blood, obtained more than 4 days after vaccination. These receptors were collected from a man in his fifties who received an inactivated influenza vaccine.

The table lists this clonotype with a few counts. The V gene is TRBV20-1, the J gene TRBJ2-7; D unclear. Trimming left V 0 bases short and J 0 bases short, with 12 bases between. CDR3 length equals 15 residues. The V gene's germline CDR1 is DFQATT and CDR2 SNEGSKA (reference sequence). The CDR3 nucleotides are TGCAGTGCTAGAGATGCCCAGCGCCACTCCTACGAGCAGTACTTC. Translating gives CSARDAQRHSYEQYF.

J is TRBJ2-4 and V is TRBV20-1, with D unresolved. The CDR3 is made up of 15 amino acids. Trimming pared 4 bases from V and 3 bases from J, leaving 16 bases between. Germline lookup yields CDR1 DFQATT and CDR2 SNEGSKA (reference sequence). The CDR3 here is CSATSPFVGKNIQYF. CDR3 nucleotide sequence: TGCAGTGCTACCTCCCCTTTCGTAGGCAAAAACATTCAGTACTTC.

The chain uses TRBV20-1 and TRBJ2-1, with D possibly TRBD2 on 5 matching bases. Trimming took off 0 bases at V and 5 bases at J, with 17 bases between the two ends. The CDR3 is 16 residues long. CDR1 and CDR2 from the germline V gene are DFQATT and SNEGSKA (reference sequence). In nucleotides, the CDR3 is TGCAGTGCTAGAGATTACCCCCGGGGAATACACAATGAGCAGTTCTTC. It is translated as CSARDYPRGIHNEQFF.

In this sample, this clonotype turned up a few times. The chain links TRBV6-2 or TRBV6-3 to TRBJ2-5; TRBD2 aligns across 13 bases. Germline lookup yields CDR1 MNHEY and CDR2 SVGEGT. The CDR3 covers 17 residues. The V gene end was trimmed by 0 bases and the J gene end by 5 bases; junction bases not matched to a gene: 6. The CDR3 is CASSYSGTSGDRETQYF. Here the CDR3 DNA reads TGTGCCAGCAGTTACTCCGGGACTAGCGGGGACCGGGAGACCCAGTACTTC.

This clonotype appeared many times. CDR3 amino acids: CASSSLTGRVGYTF. CDR3 in DNA: TGTGCCAGCAGTTCCTTAACAGGGAGAGTAGGCTACACCTTC. The chain combines TRBV27 with TRBJ1-2; TRBD1 might be the D (6 bases). Trimming left V 4 bases short and J 8 bases short, with 17 bases between. This CDR3 has 14 residues. Germline values: CDR1 MNHEY, CDR2 SMNVEV (reference sequence).

This clonotype occurred a few times. V usage is TRBV7-8 and J usage is TRBJ2-7; D is possibly TRBD2 (6 bases). V lost 5 bases and J lost 5, with 13 bases in between. Germline V gene data show CDR1 as SGHVS and CDR2 as FQNEAQ. This CDR3 has 13 residues. The CDR3 region has the DNA TGTGCCAGCAGCCGGGGACGGGAGAACGAGCAGTACTTC. Protein product: CASSRGRENEQYF.

A few counts support this clonotype. The V gene is TRBV29-1, the J gene TRBJ2-5; D is undetermined. Trimming removed 6 bases from V and 1 base from J, with 6 bases in between. Germline CDR1 reads SQVTM; CDR2 reads ANQGSEA. This CDR3 is built from 11 residues. The DNA of the CDR3 is TGCAGCGTGTCCCCCCAAGAGACCCAGTACTTC. Translating gives CSVSPQETQYF.

The V call is TRBV20-1, the J call TRBJ2-1, with D possibly being TRBD2 (5 bases). V shed 5 bases and J shed 0 bases, with 11 bases lying between them. Germline values: CDR1 DFQATT, CDR2 SNEGSKA (reference sequence). The CDR3 loop spans 14 amino acids. Here the CDR3 DNA reads TGCAGTGCTCGGGGTACCCACTCCTACAATGAGCAGTTCTTC. Amino acids: CSARGTHSYNEQFF.

The V gene is TRBV5-1, the J gene TRBJ2-2; TRBD2 matches at 7 bases. CDR1 SGHRS and CDR2 YFSETQ come from the germline V gene. V shed 2 bases, J shed 5 bases, and the junction held 6 bases outside the gene matches. This CDR3 contains 15 residues. CDR3 DNA sequence: TGCGCCAGCAGCTTTGCGGGGGAGGCGACCGGGGAGCTGTTTTTT. Encoded protein: CASSFAGEATGELFF.

This clonotype has a handful of counts. This chain uses TRBV7-6 with TRBJ2-1; TRBD2 is a possible D gene (5 bases). Germline CDR1 is SGHVS and CDR2 is FNYEAQ. The CDR3 is made up of 15 amino acids. The V end was cut by 0 bases, the J end by 6 bases, with 12 bases between. DNA of the CDR3: TGTGCCAGCAGCTTAGCCCCGGGAAAGGGCAATGAGCAGTTCTTC. Amino acids: CASSLAPGKGNEQFF.

J is TRBJ1-2 and V is TRBV3-1, with 9 bases identical to TRBD1. Germline V lookup: CDR1 LGHDT, CDR2 YNNKEL (reference sequence). The CDR3 is 12 residues long. The V and J ends lost 6 bases and 6 bases, in that order; junction bases with no gene match: 2. CDR3 DNA sequence: TGTGCCAGCAGGACAGGGGGGCATGGCTACACCTTC. Its protein is CASRTGGHGYTF. The variable domain in full, with the rest retrieved from reference TRBV3-1 and TRBJ1-2, is DTAVSQTPKYLVTQMGNDKSIKCEQNLGHDTMYWYKQDSKKFLKIMFSYNNKELIINETVPNRFSPKSPDKAHLNLHINSLELGDSAVYFCASRTGGHGYTFGSGTRLTVV.

J is TRBJ2-2 and V is TRBV10-3; 7 nucleotides match TRBD1. V lost 7 bases to trimming and J lost 3 bases; unmatched junction nucleotides: 8. Germline CDR1 and CDR2: ENHRY and SYGVKD. The CDR3 sequence is 15 residues long. This chain's CDR3 is CAIKTGRSDTGELFF. DNA for the CDR3: TGTGCCATCAAGACAGGGCGGTCGGACACCGGGGAGCTGTTTTTT.

This chain connects TRBV5-1 to TRBJ2-5; 7 bases are shared with TRBD1. Germline V gives CDR1 SGHRS, CDR2 YFSETQ. The CDR3 is 16 residues long. V lost 0 bases, J lost 2 bases, and 7 bases stayed unmatched. The CDR3 here is CASSLAVGTEQETQYF. The CDR3 coding sequence is TGCGCCAGCAGCTTGGCCGTCGGGACAGAGCAAGAGACCCAGTACTTC.

Only a few counts were recorded for this clonotype. The J gene is TRBJ1-5, the V gene TRBV10-3; D is undetermined. This CDR3 is built from 13 residues. CDR1 is ENHRY and CDR2 is SYGVKD in the germline V gene. V lost 6 bases and J lost 0, with 6 bases in between. The CDR3 is CAISPYSNQPQHF. DNA for the CDR3: TGTGCCATCAGCCCGTATAGCAATCAGCCCCAGCATTTT.

A few counts support this clonotype. The chain links TRBV4-1 to TRBJ1-5, with D perhaps matching TRBD1 (5 bases). V was cut by 1 base and J by 1 base, with 8 bases left in between. Germline CDR1 reads MGHRA; CDR2 reads YSYEKL. CDR3 size: 15 residues. CDR3 DNA sequence: TGCGCCAGCAGCCAAGGTGGGACCAGCAATCAGCCCCAGCATTTT. It translates to CASSQGGTSNQPQHF.

V and J are TRBV12-3 or TRBV12-4 and TRBJ1-4; tentatively, D is TRBD1 (5 bases). Trimming shortened V by 4 bases and J by 8 bases, and 14 bases separated the two germline ends. CDR3 length: 14 residues. Here the CDR3 DNA reads TGTGCCAGCAGTTCCCAGGGAATCAGAGAAAAACTGTTTTTT. Protein: CASSSQGIREKLFF.

In its sample, this clonotype was seen a few times. The J gene is TRBJ2-7, the V gene TRBV6-2 or TRBV6-3; D might be TRBD1 (5 bases). The CDR3 has 14 amino acids. Trimming stripped 7 bases from V and 7 bases from J, with 20 bases between. Germline V gene lookup returns CDR1 MNHEY and CDR2 SVGEGT. Written as DNA, the CDR3 is TGTGCCAGCACCTACTCGGGTCACCAGGGAGAGCAGTACTTC. It yields the protein CASTYSGHQGEQYF.

The chain carries TRBV6-2 or TRBV6-3 and TRBJ1-6, with D maybe TRBD1 (6 bases). The germline V gene has CDR1 MNHEY and CDR2 SVGEGT. This CDR3 has 13 residues. V was trimmed by 8 bases and J by 7 bases, leaving 12 bases between them. The DNA of the CDR3 is TGTGCCAGCGGGTGGCAGGGGAATTCACCCCTCCACTTT. It codes for CASGWQGNSPLHF.

This clonotype was seen more than once but under ten times. The CDR3 reads CSINEQFF. The CDR3 coding sequence is TGCAGTATCAATGAGCAGTTCTTC. The V call is TRBV20-1, the J call TRBJ2-1; no clear D gene. Trimming pared 8 bases from V and 6 bases from J, leaving 2 bases between. Germline V CDR1 and CDR2: DFQATT, SNEGSKA (reference sequence). The CDR3 loop spans 8 amino acids.

J is TRBJ2-2 and V is TRBV7-2, with D tentatively TRBD1 (6 bases). The germline CDR1 and CDR2 sequences are SGHTA and FQGNSA. Trimming left V 5 bases short and J 6 bases short, with 16 bases between. This CDR3 region has 15 residues. CDR3 sequence: CASSVLGQRAGELFF. The CDR3 DNA reads as TGTGCCAGCAGCGTACTGGGACAAAGGGCCGGGGAGCTGTTTTTT.

This clonotype was seen a few times. V gene TRBV7-2 combines with J gene TRBJ2-7; 10 bases match TRBD2. The V and J ends lost 8 bases and 0 bases, in that order; junction bases with no gene match: 4. This CDR3 has 14 residues. Per the germline V gene, CDR1 is SGHTA and CDR2 is FQGNSA. The CDR3 here is CASLRTSGSYEQYF. The CDR3 DNA sequence: TGTGCCAGCCTGCGGACTAGCGGCTCCTACGAGCAGTACTTC. The full variable domain, completed using reference TRBV7-2 and TRBJ2-7, is GAGVSQSPSNKVTEKGKDVELRCDPISGHTALYWYRQSLGQGLEFLIYFQGNSAPDKSGLPSDRFSAERTGGSVSTLTIQRTQQEDSAVYLCASLRTSGSYEQYFGPGTRLTVT.

The CDR3 sequence: CSARSPSGSGETQYF. In DNA, the CDR3 is TGCAGTGCTAGATCCCCTAGCGGGAGCGGTGAGACCCAGTACTTC. The chain couples TRBV20-1 to TRBJ2-5, with TRBD2 matching 10 bases. Germline CDR1 is DFQATT and CDR2 is SNEGSKA (reference sequence). This CDR3 has 15 residues. The V and J ends lost 2 bases and 5 bases, in that order; junction bases with no gene match: 8.

V is TRBV6-4 and J is TRBJ2-6; D gene uncertain. Germline loops: CDR1 MRHNA, CDR2 SNTAGT. V lost 4 bases and J lost 0, with 4 bases in between. This CDR3 has 14 amino acids. Written as DNA, the CDR3 is TGTGCCAGCAGTGCCTACTCTGGGGCCAACGTCCTGACTTTC. Translating gives CASSAYSGANVLTF.

The chain is built from TRBV4-1 and TRBJ2-3, with TRBD2 identical over 11 bases. The CDR3 consists of 17 residues. The V segment lost 1 base and the J segment 5 bases; nucleotides outside the gene matches: 8. Per germline, CDR1 MGHRA and CDR2 YSYEKL. The CDR3 is CASSQGGLAVFQDTQYF. Here the CDR3 DNA reads TGCGCCAGCAGCCAAGGGGGACTAGCGGTATTTCAAGATACGCAGTATTTT.

This clonotype appeared many times. The J gene is TRBJ2-3, the V gene TRBV12-3 or TRBV12-4; no reliable D call. The ends were cut back, 3 bases at V and 9 bases at J, with 10 bases in the middle. There are 12 residues in the CDR3. CDR3 DNA sequence: TGTGCCAGCAGTTTGCGGTCACGGACGCAGTATTTT. Protein sequence: CASSLRSRTQYF.

This chain joins TRBV5-1 and TRBJ2-3; 9 positions agree with TRBD1. Germline lookup yields CDR1 SGHRS and CDR2 YFSETQ. This CDR3 is 17 amino acids long. The ends lost 4 bases at V and 3 bases at J; junction bases unmatched: 12. For the CDR3, the DNA is TGCGCCAGCAGCCCGTTACCCAAGACAGGGGGGACAGATACGCAGTATTTT. Residues: CASSPLPKTGGTDTQYF.